The next 14 T cell receptor beta chains were all read from a single sample in a study of human T cells and chemical hapten exposure. Treatment noted: therapeutic diphenylcyclopropenone sensitization with weekly scalp DPC. Library preparation tagged each individual cDNA molecule with a unique molecular identifier. From the reads, TCRdb called clonotypes with MiXCR, one entry per CDR3 protein. The repertoire holds about 4,400 distinct CDR3 sequences, 45% to 50% seen once, with 3.5% in the top ten. Sequencing was performed on whole blood, taken before DPC sensitization or 2, 6, or about 24 weeks after (not recorded which). The receptor source for this set is an adult with alopecia areata. Some clones in this sample may be carry-over from other donors' samples. This table probably holds off-target reads from a library built for another chain.

J is TRBJ2-3 and V is TRBV6-5; unclear D gene. CDR3 size: 12 residues. The ends were cut back, 5 bases at V and 6 bases at J, with 9 bases in the middle. From germline, CDR1 is MNHEY and CDR2 SVGAGI. Written as DNA, the CDR3 is TGTGCCAGCAGTCCTAACGCGGATACGCAGTATTTT. Residues: CASSPNADTQYF.

The CDR3 protein is CASSYSRTGGEQYF. The DNA of the CDR3 is TGTGCCAGCAGTTACTCGAGAACAGGGGGCGAGCAGTACTTC. This rearrangement joins TRBV6-2 or TRBV6-3 to TRBJ2-7; 8 positions agree with TRBD1. Losses at the gene ends were 0 bases for V and 6 bases for J; bases not matched to a gene: 4. Per germline, CDR1 MNHEY and CDR2 SVGEGT. The CDR3 loop spans 14 amino acids.

This clonotype has a handful of counts. This rearrangement joins TRBV7-9 to TRBJ2-2; 7 bases fit TRBD2. The CDR3 has 15 residues. The germline V gene encodes CDR1 SEHNR and CDR2 FQNEAQ (reference sequence). With 7 bases clipped from V and 1 base from J, the junction kept 6 bases outside the gene matches. CDR3 coding DNA: TGTGCCAGCAACCCGACTAGCATGAACACCGGGGAGCTGTTTTTT. It is translated as CASNPTSMNTGELFF.

This clonotype has just a few counts. V gene TRBV5-1 combines with J gene TRBJ2-7; TRBD2 aligns across 13 bases. In germline, CDR1 is SGHRS, CDR2 YFSETQ. V lost 4 bases and J lost 3; bases outside the gene matches: 4. CDR3 length equals 15 residues. In DNA form, the CDR3 reads TGCGCCAGCAGCCGGGGGACTAGCGGGGACTACGAGCAGTACTTC. Translating it yields CASSRGTSGDYEQYF.

This clonotype was seen only a few times. V and J are TRBV20-1 and TRBJ2-5; maybe TRBD1 (6 bases). The CDR3 contains 13 residues. Germline V gives CDR1 DFQATT, CDR2 SNEGSKA (reference sequence). With 7 bases removed from V and 1 base from J, the gap between germline ends came to 13 bases. The CDR3 sequence is CSGRRGFQETQYF. In DNA, the CDR3 is TGCAGTGGGAGAAGGGGGTTCCAAGAGACCCAGTACTTC.

By sample fraction, this clonotype is large (0.1 to 1%). V is TRBV11-2 and J is TRBJ2-5; TRBD1 agrees at 9 bases. V shed 2 bases and J 2 bases; nucleotides not matched to a gene: 6. CDR3 size: 16 residues. The germline V gene has CDR1 SGHAT and CDR2 FQNNGV. CDR3 bases: TGTGCCAGCAGCTTATCAGCCGGGACAGGGCAAGAGACCCAGTACTTC. Its translation: CASSLSAGTGQETQYF.

V gene TRBV5-4 combines with J gene TRBJ2-3, with D perhaps TRBD2 (6 bases). V was shortened by 6 bases and J by 5 bases, with 19 bases between the two germline ends. The CDR3 is 15 residues long. The V gene's germline CDR1 is SGHNT and CDR2 YYREEE (reference sequence). The CDR3 DNA reads as TGTGCCAGCACCGGCGGGAACACTGTGGGAGATACGCAGTATTTT. Translated: CASTGGNTVGDTQYF.

This clonotype appeared a few times. The junction departs from the called germline gene at one end, perhaps through a read error. The CDR3 loop reads CASSPRDGYEQHF. In DNA, the CDR3 is TGTGCCAGCTCACCGAGGGACGGGTACGAGCAGCACTTC. The chain has TRBV18 and TRBJ2-7, with D perhaps being TRBD1 or TRBD2 (5 bases each). Germline V lookup: CDR1 KGHSH, CDR2 LQKENI. The CDR3 runs 13 residues.

The V call is TRBV29-1, the J call TRBJ2-7, with TRBD1 matching over 9 bases. Germline assignment: CDR1 SQVTM and CDR2 ANQGSEA. The CDR3 extends over 14 amino acids. V shed 8 bases, J shed 4 bases, and the junction held 12 bases outside the gene matches. The CDR3 sequence is CSPRTPDRGYEQYF. CDR3 bases: TGCAGCCCCCGAACCCCCGACAGGGGGTACGAGCAGTACTTC.

This clonotype was counted once. V usage is TRBV18 and J usage is TRBJ2-3; no clear D. The ends were cut back, 0 bases at V and 0 bases at J, with 7 bases in the middle. This CDR3 contains 15 residues. Per the germline V gene, CDR1 is KGHSH and CDR2 is LQKENI. CDR3 amino acids: CASSPPVGSTDTQYF. The DNA for the CDR3 is TGTGCCAGCTCACCACCGGTCGGTAGCACAGATACGCAGTATTTT.

This clonotype was found a few times. V is TRBV28 and J is TRBJ1-2; D ambiguous. In germline, CDR1 is MDHEN, CDR2 SYDVKM. The CDR3 sequence is 14 residues long. Trimming removed 7 bases at V and 1 base at J, with 13 bases between. CDR3 in amino acids: CASISSPLNYGYTF. CDR3 DNA sequence: TGTGCCAGCATCTCGAGTCCGCTTAACTATGGCTACACCTTC.

The V and J genes are TRBV3-1 and TRBJ2-3, with D uncertain. Between the trimmed V and J ends, which lost 4 bases and 8 bases, there was a span of 16 bases. The length of the CDR3 is 14 residues. Germline-derived CDR1 and CDR2 are LGHDT and YNNKEL (reference sequence). The CDR3 region is CASSPPLALGTQYF. CDR3 nucleotide sequence: TGTGCCAGCAGCCCGCCCCTGGCTCTGGGTACGCAGTATTTT.

This clonotype was counted only a few times. This sequence joins TRBV28 and TRBJ2-5; TRBD1 aligns across 7 bases. The CDR3 has 14 amino acids. Trimming took 5 bases from V and 3 from J; bases not matched to a gene: 6. Germline CDR1 reads MDHEN; CDR2 reads SYDVKM. CDR3 in amino acids: CASSRAGTEETQYF. CDR3 nucleotides: TGTGCCAGCAGTCGCGCCGGGACAGAAGAGACCCAGTACTTC.

The rearrangement links TRBV4-1 to TRBJ1-4; 8 bases line up with TRBD1. Germline V gene data show CDR1 as MGHRA and CDR2 as YSYEKL. CDR3 size: 16 residues. V was pared by 0 bases and J by 7 bases, with 7 bases of the junction left unmatched. CDR3 region: CASSQDPGTGSEKLFF. The CDR3, as DNA: TGCGCCAGCAGCCAAGACCCCGGGACAGGTAGTGAAAAACTGTTTTTT.